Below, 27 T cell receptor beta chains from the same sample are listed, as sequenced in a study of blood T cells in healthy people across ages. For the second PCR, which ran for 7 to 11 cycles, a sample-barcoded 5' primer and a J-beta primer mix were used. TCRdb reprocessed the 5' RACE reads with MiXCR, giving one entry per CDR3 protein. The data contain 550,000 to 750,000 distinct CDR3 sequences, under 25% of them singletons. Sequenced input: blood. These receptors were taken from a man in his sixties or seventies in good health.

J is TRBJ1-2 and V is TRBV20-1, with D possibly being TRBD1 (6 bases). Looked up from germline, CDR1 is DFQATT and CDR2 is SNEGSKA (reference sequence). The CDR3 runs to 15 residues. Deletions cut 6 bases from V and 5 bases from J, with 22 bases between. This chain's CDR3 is CSAAGPPGDLYGYTF. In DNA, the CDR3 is TGCAGTGCGGCAGGACCCCCAGGGGATCTATATGGCTACACCTTC.

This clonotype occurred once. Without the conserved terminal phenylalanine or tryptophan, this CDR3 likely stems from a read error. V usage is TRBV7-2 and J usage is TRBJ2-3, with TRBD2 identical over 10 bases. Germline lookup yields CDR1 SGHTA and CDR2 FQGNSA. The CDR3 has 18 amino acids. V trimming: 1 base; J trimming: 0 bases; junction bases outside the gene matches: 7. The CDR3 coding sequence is TGTGCCAGCAGCTTAGAGCGGGGGGGGCTAGTCAGCACAGATACGCAGTATCTT. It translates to CASSLERGGLVSTDTQYL.

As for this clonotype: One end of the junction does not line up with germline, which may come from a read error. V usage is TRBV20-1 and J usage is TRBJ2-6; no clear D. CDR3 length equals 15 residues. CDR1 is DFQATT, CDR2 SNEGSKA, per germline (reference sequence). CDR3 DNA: TGCCGTGCTAGGGCCGGGCCCTCTGGGGCCAACGTCCTGACTTTC. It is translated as CRARAGPSGANVLTF.

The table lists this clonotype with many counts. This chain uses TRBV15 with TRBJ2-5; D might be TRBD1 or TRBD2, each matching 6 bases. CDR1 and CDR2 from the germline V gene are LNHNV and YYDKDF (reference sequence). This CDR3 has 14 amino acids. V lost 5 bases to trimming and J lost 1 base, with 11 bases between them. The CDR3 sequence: CATSEEGGQETQYF. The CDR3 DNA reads TGTGCCACCAGCGAAGAGGGGGGCCAAGAGACCCAGTACTTC.

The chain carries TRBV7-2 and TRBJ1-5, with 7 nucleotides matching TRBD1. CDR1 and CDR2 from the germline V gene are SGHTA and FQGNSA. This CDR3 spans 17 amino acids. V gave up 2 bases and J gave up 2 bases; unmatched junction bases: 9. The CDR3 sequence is CASSLTGGGLGNQPQHF. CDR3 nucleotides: TGTGCCAGCAGCTTAACGGGAGGGGGCTTGGGCAATCAGCCCCAGCATTTT. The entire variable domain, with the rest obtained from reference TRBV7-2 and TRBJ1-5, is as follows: GAGVSQSPSNKVTEKGKDVELRCDPISGHTALYWYRQSLGQGLEFLIYFQGNSAPDKSGLPSDRFSAERTGGSVSTLTIQRTQQEDSAVYLCASSLTGGGLGNQPQHFGDGTRLSIL.

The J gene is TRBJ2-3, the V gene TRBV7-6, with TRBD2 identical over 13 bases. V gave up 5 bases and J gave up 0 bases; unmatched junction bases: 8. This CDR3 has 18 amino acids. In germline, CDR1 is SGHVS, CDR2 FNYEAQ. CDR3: CASSPRLAGGVSTDTQYF. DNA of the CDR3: TGTGCCAGCAGCCCTCGACTAGCGGGAGGCGTTAGCACAGATACGCAGTATTTT.

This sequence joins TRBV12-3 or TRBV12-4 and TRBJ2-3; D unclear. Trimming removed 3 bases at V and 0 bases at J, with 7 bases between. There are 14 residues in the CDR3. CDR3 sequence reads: CASSFFRSTDTQYF. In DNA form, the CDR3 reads TGTGCCAGCAGTTTTTTCAGGAGCACAGATACGCAGTATTTT.

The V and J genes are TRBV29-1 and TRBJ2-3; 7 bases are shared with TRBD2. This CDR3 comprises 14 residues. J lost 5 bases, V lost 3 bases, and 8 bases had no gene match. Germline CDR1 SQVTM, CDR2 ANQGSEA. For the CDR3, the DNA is TGCAGCGTTGATTCGTGGGAGGGCGAAGATACGCAGTATTTT. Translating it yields CSVDSWEGEDTQYF.

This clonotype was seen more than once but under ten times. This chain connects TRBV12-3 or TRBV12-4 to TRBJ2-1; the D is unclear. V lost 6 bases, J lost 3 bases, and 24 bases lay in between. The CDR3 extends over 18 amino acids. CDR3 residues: CASRRLAVVHNNYNEQFF. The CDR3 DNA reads TGTGCCAGCAGGAGACTGGCGGTAGTTCATAATAACTACAATGAGCAGTTCTTC.

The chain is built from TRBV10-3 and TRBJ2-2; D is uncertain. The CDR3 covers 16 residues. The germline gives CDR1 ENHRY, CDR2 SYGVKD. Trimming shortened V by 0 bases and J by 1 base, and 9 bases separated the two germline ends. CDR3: CAISESRGLNTGELFF. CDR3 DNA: TGTGCCATCAGTGAGTCGAGAGGCTTGAACACCGGGGAGCTGTTTTTT.

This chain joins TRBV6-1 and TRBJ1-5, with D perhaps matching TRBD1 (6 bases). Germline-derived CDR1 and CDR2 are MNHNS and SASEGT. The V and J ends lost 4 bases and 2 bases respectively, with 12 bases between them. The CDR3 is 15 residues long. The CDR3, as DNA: TGTGCCAGCAGTGGGGTAGGGGGTGGCAATCAGCCCCAGCATTTT. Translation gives CASSGVGGGNQPQHF.

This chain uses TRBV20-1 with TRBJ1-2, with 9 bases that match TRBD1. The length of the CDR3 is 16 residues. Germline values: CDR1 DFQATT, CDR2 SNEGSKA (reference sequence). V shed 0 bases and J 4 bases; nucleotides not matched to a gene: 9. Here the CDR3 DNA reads TGCAGTGCTAGAGATGCACAGGGGGCCCCATCCTATGGCTACACCTTC. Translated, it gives CSARDAQGAPSYGYTF.

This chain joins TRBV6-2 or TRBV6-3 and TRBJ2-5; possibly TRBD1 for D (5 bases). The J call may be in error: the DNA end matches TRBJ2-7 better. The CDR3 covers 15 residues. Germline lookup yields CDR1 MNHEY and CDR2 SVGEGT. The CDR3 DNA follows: TGTGCCAGCAGCAGCCTTAGGGGTCGATCCTACGAGCAGTACTTC. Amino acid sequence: CASSSLRGRSYEQYF.

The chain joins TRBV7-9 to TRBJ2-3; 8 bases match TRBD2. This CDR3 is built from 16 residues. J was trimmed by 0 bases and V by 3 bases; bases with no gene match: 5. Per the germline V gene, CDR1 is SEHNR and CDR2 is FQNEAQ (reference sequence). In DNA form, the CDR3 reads TGTGCCAGCAGCTTGGTAGCGGGACCTAGCACAGATACGCAGTATTTT. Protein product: CASSLVAGPSTDTQYF.

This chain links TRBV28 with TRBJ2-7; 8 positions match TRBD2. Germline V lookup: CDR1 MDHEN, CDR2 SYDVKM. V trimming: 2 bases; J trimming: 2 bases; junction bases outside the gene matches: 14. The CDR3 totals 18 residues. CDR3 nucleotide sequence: TGTGCCAGCAGTTTAGGGACACGCGGACTAGCCGGGACCTACGAGCAGTACTTC. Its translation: CASSLGTRGLAGTYEQYF. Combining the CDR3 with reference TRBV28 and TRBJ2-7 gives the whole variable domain DVKVTQSSRYLVKRTGEKVFLECVQDMDHENMFWYRQDPGLGLRLIYFSYDVKMKEKGDIPEGYSVSREKKERFSLILESASTNQTSMYLCASSLGTRGLAGTYEQYFGPGTRLTVT.

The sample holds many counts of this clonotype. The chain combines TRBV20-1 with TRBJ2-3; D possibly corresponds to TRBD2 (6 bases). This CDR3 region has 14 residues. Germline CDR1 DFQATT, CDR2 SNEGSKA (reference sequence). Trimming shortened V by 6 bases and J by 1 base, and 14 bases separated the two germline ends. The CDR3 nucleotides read TGCAGTGCAAGCTACGGGACTGGCACAGATACGCAGTATTTT. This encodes CSASYGTGTDTQYF.

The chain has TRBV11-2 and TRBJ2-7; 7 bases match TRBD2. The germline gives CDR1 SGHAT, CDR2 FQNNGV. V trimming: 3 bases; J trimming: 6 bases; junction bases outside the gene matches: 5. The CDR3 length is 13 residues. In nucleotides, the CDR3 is TGTGCCAGCAGCTTGGGACTAATGGGCGAGCAGTACTTC. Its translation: CASSLGLMGEQYF.

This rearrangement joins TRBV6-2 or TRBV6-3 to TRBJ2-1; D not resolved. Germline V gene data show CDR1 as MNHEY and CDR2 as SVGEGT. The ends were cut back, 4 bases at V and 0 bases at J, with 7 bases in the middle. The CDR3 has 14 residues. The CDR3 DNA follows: TGTGCCAGCAGTTGGGTTGGCTCCTACAATGAGCAGTTCTTC. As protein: CASSWVGSYNEQFF.

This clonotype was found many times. CDR3 residues: CASSLRGGYEQYF. The CDR3 DNA follows: TGTGCCAGCAGTTTAAGGGGCGGGTACGAGCAGTACTTC. The chain employs TRBV27 and TRBJ2-5, with D possibly called TRBD1 or TRBD2 (5 bases each). TRBJ2-7 matches the DNA end more closely, so the J call is doubtful. The CDR3 covers 13 residues. The germline V gene has CDR1 MNHEY and CDR2 SMNVEV (reference sequence).

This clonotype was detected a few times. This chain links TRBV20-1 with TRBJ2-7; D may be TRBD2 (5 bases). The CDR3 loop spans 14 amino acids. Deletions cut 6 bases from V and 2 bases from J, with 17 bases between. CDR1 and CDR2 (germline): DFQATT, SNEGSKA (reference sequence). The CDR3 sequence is CSALGVAAAYEQYF. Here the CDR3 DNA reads TGCAGTGCCCTCGGGGTAGCAGCTGCCTACGAGCAGTACTTC.

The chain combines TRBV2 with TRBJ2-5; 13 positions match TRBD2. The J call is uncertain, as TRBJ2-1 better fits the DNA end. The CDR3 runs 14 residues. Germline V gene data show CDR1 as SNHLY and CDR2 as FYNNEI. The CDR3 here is CASARTSGSNEQFF. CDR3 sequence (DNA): TGTGCCAGCGCTAGGACTAGCGGGAGTAATGAGCAGTTCTTC.

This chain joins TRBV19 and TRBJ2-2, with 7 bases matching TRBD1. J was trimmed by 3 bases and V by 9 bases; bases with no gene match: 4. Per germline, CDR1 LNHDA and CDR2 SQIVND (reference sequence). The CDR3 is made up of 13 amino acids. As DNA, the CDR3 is TGTGCCAGCTCCACAGGGGACACCGGGGAGCTGTTTTTT. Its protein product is CASSTGDTGELFF.

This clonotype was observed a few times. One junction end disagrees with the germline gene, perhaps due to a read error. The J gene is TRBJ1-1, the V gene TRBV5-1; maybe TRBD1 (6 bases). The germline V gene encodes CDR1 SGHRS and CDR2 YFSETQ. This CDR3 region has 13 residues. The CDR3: CASRDQGNTEASF. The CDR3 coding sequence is TGCGCCAGCAGGGATCAGGGGAACACTGAAGCTTCCTTT.

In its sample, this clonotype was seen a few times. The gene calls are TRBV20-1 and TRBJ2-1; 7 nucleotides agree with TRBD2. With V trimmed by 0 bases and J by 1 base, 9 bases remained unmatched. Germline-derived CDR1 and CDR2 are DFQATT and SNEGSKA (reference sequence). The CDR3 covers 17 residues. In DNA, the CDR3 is TGCAGTGCTAGAGATCAAGGCGGGAGTCGGTCCTACAATGAGCAGTTCTTC. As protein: CSARDQGGSRSYNEQFF.

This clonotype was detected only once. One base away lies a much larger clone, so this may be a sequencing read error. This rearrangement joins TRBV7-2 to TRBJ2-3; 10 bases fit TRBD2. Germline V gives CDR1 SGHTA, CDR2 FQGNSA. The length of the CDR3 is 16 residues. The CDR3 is CASSLAASGSTATQYF. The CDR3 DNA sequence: TGTGCCAGCAGCTTAGCGGCTAGCGGGAGCACAGCTACGCAGTATTTT. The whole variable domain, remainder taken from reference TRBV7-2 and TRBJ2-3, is GAGVSQSPSNKVTEKGKDVELRCDPISGHTALYWYRQSLGQGLEFLIYFQGNSAPDKSGLPSDRFSAERTGGSVSTLTIQRTQQEDSAVYLCASSLAASGSTATQYFGPGTRLTVL.

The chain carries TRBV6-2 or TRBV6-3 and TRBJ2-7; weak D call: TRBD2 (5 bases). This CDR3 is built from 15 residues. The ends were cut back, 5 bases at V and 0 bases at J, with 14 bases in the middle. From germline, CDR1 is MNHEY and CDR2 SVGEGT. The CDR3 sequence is CASSGGGIGSYEQYF. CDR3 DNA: TGTGCCAGCAGTGGTGGAGGTATAGGCTCCTACGAGCAGTACTTC.

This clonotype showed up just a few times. The CDR3 loop is CASSQVRGTDTQYF. CDR3 sequence (DNA): TGTGCCAGCAGCCAAGTGCGGGGAACAGATACGCAGTATTTT. V usage is TRBV3-1 and J usage is TRBJ2-3, with a weak D call TRBD2 (6 bases). V gave up 1 base and J gave up 3 bases, with 8 bases separating them. This CDR3 comprises 14 residues. Per germline, CDR1 LGHDT and CDR2 YNNKEL (reference sequence).